A single sample is the source of the 26 T cell receptor beta chains below, sequenced in a study of shared clonotypes between healthy human individuals. Data came from immunoSEQ multiplex PCR; TCRdb stores just in-frame clones and leaves some out. Of more than 2,000,000 clones in the sample, over 85% were seen once. Material: naive CD4+ T cells sorted from blood. Subset defined: CD45RA+ positively selected. The receptors stem from a man between 18 and 35 years old in good health.

Concerning this clone: Other DNA sequences from this sample encode an identical CDR3 as well. This rearrangement joins TRBV11-2 to TRBJ2-5; D remains ambiguous. The CDR3 loop spans 14 amino acids. In germline, CDR1 is SGHAT, CDR2 FQNNGV. V was pared by 1 base and J by 5 bases, with 11 bases between. The CDR3 region has the DNA TGTGCCAGCAGCTTAGGCCGGGTTGGGGAGACCCAGTACTTC. This gives the protein CASSLGRVGETQYF.

J is TRBJ1-1 and V is TRBV4-3; unclear D gene. Germline assignment: CDR1 LGHNA and CDR2 YSLEER. The V end was cut by 1 base, the J end by 6 bases, with 9 bases between. The CDR3 is 13 amino acids. CDR3 DNA sequence: TGCGCCAGCAGCCAAGGGTACAGCTCTGAAGCTTTCTTT. This translates into CASSQGYSSEAFF.

This chain joins TRBV10-2 and TRBJ1-4; D call uncertain. Per germline, CDR1 WSHSY and CDR2 SAAADI. Trimming took off 3 bases at V and 4 bases at J, with 9 bases between the two ends. CDR3 length: 14 amino acids. The CDR3 nucleotides read TGCGCCAGCAGTGACCAGATCGTTAATGAAAAACTGTTTTTT. Translated: CASSDQIVNEKLFF.

Turning to this clone: The identical CDR3 is also encoded by other nucleotide sequences in the sample. This chain connects TRBV18 to TRBJ2-5; D ambiguous. V was clipped by 3 bases and J by 1 base, with 9 bases between them. Germline V gene sequence: CDR1 KGHSH, CDR2 LQKENI. The CDR3 spans 14 residues. The CDR3 loop reads CASSPLPSQETQYF. CDR3 nucleotides: TGTGCCAGCTCACCCCTGCCCTCCCAAGAGACCCAGTACTTC.

V and J are TRBV5-4 and TRBJ1-3; 11 bases align to TRBD1. Germline CDR1 SGHNT, CDR2 YYREEE (reference sequence). This CDR3 has 17 residues. After removal of 5 bases from V and 0 bases from J, the junction contained 7 bases not matched to a gene. As DNA, the CDR3 is TGTGCCAGCAGTCGGCGGGACAGGGGGGTCTCTGGAAACACCATATATTTT. Amino acid sequence: CASSRRDRGVSGNTIYF.

The chain recombines TRBV7-9 with TRBJ2-5, with a weak D call TRBD2 (5 bases). Germline CDR1 SEHNR, CDR2 FQNEAQ (reference sequence). The CDR3 runs to 14 residues. V lost 6 bases and J lost 3, with 14 bases in between. The CDR3 spells CASSTRDTKETQYF. CDR3 DNA: TGTGCCAGCAGTACCCGGGATACCAAAGAGACCCAGTACTTC. Looking up the rest from reference TRBV7-9 and TRBJ2-5 gives the full variable domain: DTGVSQNPRHKITKRGQNVTFRCDPISEHNRLYWYRQTLGQGPEFLTYFQNEAQLEKSRLLSDRFSAERPKGSFSTLEIQRTEQGDSAMYLCASSTRDTKETQYFGPGTRLLVL.

This clone was counted once. V gene TRBV18 combines with J gene TRBJ1-1; the D is unclear. Germline CDR1 and CDR2: KGHSH and LQKENI. The V end was cut by 2 bases, the J end by 7 bases, with 17 bases between. This CDR3 is 15 amino acids long. CDR3 amino acids: CASSPVIKAGIEAFF. The DNA of the CDR3 is TGTGCCAGCTCACCAGTGATCAAGGCCGGTATTGAAGCTTTCTTT.

The V and J genes are TRBV21-1 and TRBJ2-3; TRBD2 was called by the table and not checked on the DNA. TRBV21-1 is a documented pseudogene. The CDR3 is 15 residues long. CDR3 amino acids: CASSLGGPRADTQYF. The DNA of the CDR3 is TGTGCCAGCAGCCTGGGGGGGCCAAGGGCAGATACGCAGTATTTT.

This clone showed up just once. The chain uses TRBV11-2 and TRBJ1-3, with D hard to call. Per the germline V gene, CDR1 is SGHAT and CDR2 is FQNNGV. The CDR3 is 17 amino acids. The V gene lost 0 bases and the J gene lost 0 bases, with 12 bases spanning the gap. The CDR3 is CASSLEGRMSSGNTIYF. In nucleotides, the CDR3 is TGTGCCAGCAGCTTAGAGGGCAGGATGAGCTCTGGAAACACCATATATTTT.

The chain uses TRBV6-6 and TRBJ1-4; a possible D gene is TRBD1 (6 bases). There are 13 residues in the CDR3. V lost 6 bases to trimming and J lost 4 bases, with 9 bases between them. Germline lookup yields CDR1 MNHNY and CDR2 SVGAGI (reference sequence). CDR3 sequence (DNA): TGTGCCAGCAGCCGGACAGTTAATGAAAAACTGTTTTTT. Its translation is CASSRTVNEKLFF.

This chain connects TRBV10-2 to TRBJ2-2; possibly TRBD1 for D (6 bases). Germline V gene lookup returns CDR1 WSHSY and CDR2 SAAADI. This CDR3 region has 13 residues. Trimming stripped 10 bases from V and 4 bases from J, with 13 bases between. The DNA for the CDR3 is TGCGCCACGGGACAAACACTCACCGGGGAGCTGTTTTTT. Translated, it gives CATGQTLTGELFF.

V gene TRBV29-1 combines with J gene TRBJ1-3; D call uncertain. Germline V gives CDR1 SQVTM, CDR2 ANQGSEA. This CDR3 is built from 12 residues. V shed 1 base and J shed 3 bases, with 4 bases lying between them. The CDR3 reads CSVEGNGNTIYF. The DNA for the CDR3 is TGCAGCGTTGAAGGGAATGGAAACACCATATATTTT.

The chain carries TRBV5-1 and TRBJ2-7; 12 nucleotides align to TRBD1. The germline gives CDR1 SGHRS, CDR2 YFSETQ. J gave up 7 bases and V 0 bases, and 8 bases lay outside the gene matches. The CDR3 extends over 16 amino acids. The CDR3 DNA sequence: TGCGCCAGCAGCTTGGCCGGGACAGGGGGCAGAATGGAGCAGTACTTC. It codes for CASSLAGTGGRMEQYF.

The rearrangement uses TRBV7-2 and TRBJ2-1; D may be TRBD1 or TRBD2 (5 bases each). This CDR3 region has 15 residues. Looked up from germline, CDR1 is SGHTA and CDR2 is FQGNSA. Trimming shortened V by 0 bases and J by 5 bases, and 11 bases separated the two germline ends. The CDR3 region is CASSLAQRGHNEQFF. The CDR3 DNA sequence: TGTGCCAGCAGCTTAGCGCAGAGGGGACACAATGAGCAGTTCTTC.

The chain employs TRBV6-5 and TRBJ2-5; D is ambiguous. Germline V CDR1 and CDR2: MNHEY, SVGAGI. The CDR3 has 13 residues. Trimming removed 6 bases at V and 5 bases at J, with 13 bases between. CDR3 residues: CASRGAFWETQYF. The CDR3 DNA sequence: TGTGCCAGCAGGGGCGCATTCTGGGAGACCCAGTACTTC.

The V call is TRBV7-6, the J call TRBJ2-2; D call uncertain. CDR3 length equals 14 residues. V lost 4 bases and J lost 0, with 6 bases in between. Germline CDR1 is SGHVS and CDR2 is FNYEAQ. As DNA, the CDR3 is TGTGCCAGCAGCTCAGCTTCGAACACCGGGGAGCTGTTTTTT. Its protein is CASSSASNTGELFF.

Comments on this clone: The sample contains more than one DNA sequence encoding this CDR3. This CDR3 reads CAISGKGGPYEQYF. The DNA for the CDR3 is TGTGCCATCAGTGGGAAGGGGGGTCCCTACGAGCAGTACTTC. The chain links TRBV10-3 to TRBJ2-7, with D perhaps being TRBD1 or TRBD2 (6 bases each). Germline CDR1 reads ENHRY; CDR2 reads SYGVKD. Trimming took 4 bases from V and 2 from J, leaving 12 bases between them. The CDR3 is 14 amino acids.

The rearrangement links TRBV2 to TRBJ1-1, with 7 nucleotides matching TRBD1. V was pared by 4 bases and J by 0 bases, with 2 bases of the junction left unmatched. Germline V CDR1 and CDR2: SNHLY, FYNNEI. This CDR3 has 14 residues. CDR3 in DNA: TGTGCCAGCAGTGTGACAGGGCTGAACACTGAAGCTTTCTTT. Its translation is CASSVTGLNTEAFF. Full variable domain (missing parts from reference TRBV2 and TRBJ1-1): EPEVTQTPSHQVTQMGQEVILRCVPISNHLYFYWYRQILGQKVEFLVSFYNNEISEKSEIFDDQFSVERPDGSNFTLKIRSTKLEDSAMYFCASSVTGLNTEAFFGQGTRLTVV.

The chain couples TRBV11-2 to TRBJ2-7; D may match TRBD1 or TRBD2 (5 bases each). Between the trimmed V and J ends, which lost 5 bases and 4 bases, there was a span of 15 bases. Germline CDR1 and CDR2: SGHAT and FQNNGV. This CDR3 is built from 14 residues. In DNA form, the CDR3 reads TGTGCCAGCAGCCGTCCGGGACGGCTTTACGAGCAGTACTTC. It encodes CASSRPGRLYEQYF.

The chain carries TRBV5-6 and TRBJ2-5, with 12 positions matching TRBD2. The CDR3 totals 14 residues. Germline V lookup: CDR1 SGHDT, CDR2 YYEEEE. V shed 4 bases and J 5 bases; nucleotides not matched to a gene: 3. In DNA, the CDR3 is TGTGCCAGCAGCGTCGGACTAGCGGGGGAGACCCAGTACTTC. It specifies CASSVGLAGETQYF.

The chain has TRBV25-1 and TRBJ2-3, with 7 positions matching TRBD1. V gave up 1 base and J gave up 2 bases; unmatched junction bases: 6. CDR1 MGHDK and CDR2 SYGVNS come from the germline V gene. The length of the CDR3 is 16 residues. The CDR3 loop is CASSELRGRFTDTQYF. The CDR3 nucleotides read TGTGCCAGCAGTGAATTGAGGGGGCGGTTCACAGATACGCAGTATTTT.

The V gene is TRBV6-5, the J gene TRBJ2-3, with 7 nucleotides matching TRBD2. V shed 5 bases and J 1 base; nucleotides not matched to a gene: 3. This CDR3 has 14 amino acids. Germline V gives CDR1 MNHEY, CDR2 SVGAGI. The CDR3 coding sequence is TGTGCCAGCAGTCGGGGGGACGGCACAGATACGCAGTATTTT. Amino acids: CASSRGDGTDTQYF.

This clone has a single count. V usage is TRBV6-5 and J usage is TRBJ1-5; D is perhaps TRBD1 (6 bases). This CDR3 comprises 15 residues. Germline V gives CDR1 MNHEY, CDR2 SVGAGI. The V and J ends lost 11 bases and 4 bases respectively, with 21 bases between them. Written as DNA, the CDR3 is TGTGCCGGAAACGGATACAGGGTTACGAATCAGCCCCAGCATTTT. Translating it yields CAGNGYRVTNQPQHF.

The chain combines TRBV28 with TRBJ2-5, with D possibly TRBD2 on 5 matching bases. With 6 bases removed from V and 1 base from J, the gap between germline ends came to 12 bases. Germline values: CDR1 MDHEN, CDR2 SYDVKM. There are 14 residues in the CDR3. CDR3: CASRDRRGQETQYF. In DNA form, the CDR3 reads TGTGCCAGCAGGGACCGACGGGGCCAAGAGACCCAGTACTTC.

The rearrangement joins TRBV6-6 to TRBJ2-5; the D gene could be TRBD1 or TRBD2 (6 bases each). Per the germline V gene, CDR1 is MNHNY and CDR2 is SVGAGI (reference sequence). V lost 8 bases and J lost 2, with 18 bases in between. CDR3 size: 15 residues. The CDR3 loop reads CASGLGGNVQETQYF. CDR3 DNA: TGTGCCAGCGGCTTAGGGGGGAATGTTCAAGAGACCCAGTACTTC.

Concerning this clone itself: This sample also contains other DNA sequences that code for the same CDR3. CDR3: CASSTGSNYGYTF. CDR3 nucleotides: TGTGCCAGCAGTACAGGGTCTAACTATGGCTACACCTTC. The chain uses TRBV6-6 and TRBJ1-2, with D possibly TRBD1 on 6 matching bases. CDR1 is MNHNY, CDR2 SVGAGI, per germline (reference sequence). CDR3 size: 13 residues. Trimming took 5 bases from V and 0 from J, leaving 7 bases between them.